The clone carrying this T cell receptor beta chain was found a few times. Its specificity is not known. The sample belongs to a study of T-cell memory formation after mild COVID-19. About the study: TCR clusters largely stayed donor specific.

The CDR3 spans 15 residues. V dropped 2 bases and J dropped 1; count of bases not matched to a gene: 1. The study, taken as a whole, reports: Among contracting clones, CD4+ were mainly CM/EM and CD8+ enriched in EMRA.

TCRdb reanalysed the 5' RACE reads using MiXCR and keeps one entry per CDR3 protein. This repertoire shows roughly 130,000 distinct CDR3 sequences, 15% to 20% found once; its top ten account for approximately 15%. This chain uses TRBV12-3 or TRBV12-4 with TRBJ2-3; 9 bases are shared with TRBD1. The origin of this receptor is an adult woman who had mild COVID-19 (a few samples of this study predate the infection). Cell type and time point are not known. Sequenced input: PBMCs or a T cell subset sorted from them (not recorded which). The CDR3 bases are TGTGCCAGCAGTTTAACAGGGGGCGGCACAGATACGCAGTATTTT. Residues: CASSLTGGGTDTQYF.